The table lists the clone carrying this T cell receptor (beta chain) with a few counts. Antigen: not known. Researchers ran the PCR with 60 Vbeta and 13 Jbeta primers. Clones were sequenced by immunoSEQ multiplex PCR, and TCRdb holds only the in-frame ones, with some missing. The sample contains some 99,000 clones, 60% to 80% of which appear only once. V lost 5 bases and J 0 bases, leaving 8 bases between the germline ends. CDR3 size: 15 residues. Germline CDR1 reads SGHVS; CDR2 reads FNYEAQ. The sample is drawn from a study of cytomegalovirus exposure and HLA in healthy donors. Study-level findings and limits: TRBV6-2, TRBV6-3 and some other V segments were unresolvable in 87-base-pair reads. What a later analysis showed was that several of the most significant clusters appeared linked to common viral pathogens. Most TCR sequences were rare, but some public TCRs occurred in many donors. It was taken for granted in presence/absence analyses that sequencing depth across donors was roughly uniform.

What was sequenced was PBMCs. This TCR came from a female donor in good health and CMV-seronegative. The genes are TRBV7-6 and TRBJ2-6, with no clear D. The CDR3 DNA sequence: TGTGCCAGCAGCCCTTTTAACTCTGGGGCCAACGTCCTGACTTTC. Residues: CASSPFNSGANVLTF.